The 13 T cell receptor beta chains below come from one sample, sequenced in a study of human T cells and chemical hapten exposure (dated by TCRdb to about 2021). The library relied on RACE. Data came from a NextSeq 500. TCRdb's own reprocessing of the public reads used fastp at Q25 and MiXCR and kept productive beta chains. Every distinct CDR3 protein forms one entry, paired with its most common genes and DNA. The table for this sample lists about 90,000 distinct CDR3 sequences; roughly a tenth of them were counted only once. The ten largest clones take up 1% to 1.2% of the sample. Reading the label with the study, this specimen's time point is: patch test 3, about 24 weeks after DPC sensitization. The sample's treatment or condition label, decoded: therapeutic diphenylcyclopropenone sensitization with weekly scalp DPC. Here the sequenced sample was whole blood, taken in connection with sensitization to the hapten diphenylcyclopropenone (DPC). The receptors stem from a woman in her 30s with alopecia areata. Some clones in this sample may be carry-over from other donors' samples.

This clonotype was detected only a few times. The chain links TRBV30 to TRBJ1-2; unclear D gene. Trimming cost V 2 bases and J 5 bases, with 15 bases left between them. The CDR3 runs to 14 residues. The V gene's germline CDR1 is GTSNPN and CDR2 SVGIG (reference sequence). The CDR3 is CAWSRRSPGYGYTF. CDR3 DNA: TGTGCCTGGAGTCGCCGGTCCCCCGGTTATGGCTACACCTTC. Based on the CDR3 plus reference TRBV30 and TRBJ1-2, the full variable domain is SQTIHQWPATLVQPVGSPLSLECTVEGTSNPNLYWYRQAAGRGLQLLFYSVGIGQISSEVPQNLSASRPQDRQFILSSKKLLLSDSGFYLCAWSRRSPGYGYTFGSGTRLTVV.

The J gene is TRBJ2-1, the V gene TRBV28, with 11 bases that match TRBD2. In germline, CDR1 is MDHEN, CDR2 SYDVKM. The CDR3 runs to 17 residues. The V gene end was trimmed by 1 base and the J gene end by 5 bases; junction bases not matched to a gene: 7. CDR3 DNA sequence: TGTGCCAGCAGTTTATCCGGCCCTAGCGGGGGGAACAATGAGCAGTTCTTC. Translation: CASSLSGPSGGNNEQFF.

This clonotype came up many times. V and J are TRBV28 and TRBJ2-5; D is possibly TRBD2 (6 bases). The CDR3 length is 17 residues. Germline CDR1 reads MDHEN; CDR2 reads SYDVKM. Deletions cut 6 bases from V and 0 bases from J, with 20 bases between. This chain's CDR3 is CASREGHAGLYQETQYF. CDR3 nucleotides: TGTGCCAGCAGGGAGGGGCATGCAGGGTTGTACCAAGAGACCCAGTACTTC. The variable domain in full, completed from reference TRBV28 and TRBJ2-5, reads DVKVTQSSRYLVKRTGEKVFLECVQDMDHENMFWYRQDPGLGLRLIYFSYDVKMKEKGDIPEGYSVSREKKERFSLILESASTNQTSMYLCASREGHAGLYQETQYFGPGTRLLVL.

The table lists this clonotype with many counts. The chain links TRBV28 to TRBJ2-5; D is tentatively TRBD1 or TRBD2 (5 bases each). V was clipped by 3 bases and J by 3 bases, with 17 bases between them. The CDR3 is made up of 16 amino acids. Germline V gives CDR1 MDHEN, CDR2 SYDVKM. The DNA for the CDR3 is TGTGCCAGCAGTTTCCTGGACATCCCCGGGGAAGAGACCCAGTACTTC. Its protein is CASSFLDIPGEETQYF.

V gene TRBV9 combines with J gene TRBJ2-1; D uncertain. The CDR3 runs to 15 residues. The V and J ends lost 4 bases and 8 bases respectively, with 19 bases between them. CDR1 is SGDLS, CDR2 YYNGEE, per germline. DNA of the CDR3: TGTGCCAGCAGCCCCCAGTCGACACTATCTTATGAGCAGTTCTTC. Residues: CASSPQSTLSYEQFF.

This clonotype was detected many times. CDR3 DNA: TGTGCCAGCAGTCCGGGGACAGCGGATAATTCACCCCTCCACTTT. Its protein is CASSPGTADNSPLHF. The chain joins TRBV28 to TRBJ1-6, with 7 bases aligning to TRBD1. The V gene end was trimmed by 5 bases and the J gene end by 5 bases; junction bases not matched to a gene: 6. The CDR3 sequence is 15 residues long. From germline, CDR1 is MDHEN and CDR2 SYDVKM.

This clonotype was observed a handful of times. The chain uses TRBV29-1 and TRBJ1-1; TRBD1 is a possible D gene (5 bases). Germline assignment: CDR1 SQVTM and CDR2 ANQGSEA. The germline V and J ends were trimmed by 7 bases and 7 bases, with 22 bases remaining between them. The CDR3 runs 14 residues. The CDR3 nucleotides read TGCAGCGCTTGGCTGGCAGGGCGGTCTTTTGAAGCTTTCTTT. It is translated as CSAWLAGRSFEAFF.

This clonotype was found many times. The chain employs TRBV29-1 and TRBJ1-2, with D perhaps TRBD1 (6 bases). The CDR3 totals 15 residues. V lost 7 bases and J 4 bases, leaving 22 bases between the germline ends. Germline CDR1 is SQVTM and CDR2 is ANQGSEA. Here the CDR3 DNA reads TGCAGCGCCGGAGGCGGGGGGGCGCTTCTCTATGGCTACACCTTC. Its protein product is CSAGGGGALLYGYTF. Using reference TRBV29-1 and TRBJ1-2 for the parts outside the CDR3, the full variable domain is SAVISQKPSRDICQRGTSLTIQCQVDSQVTMMFWYRQQPGQSLTLIATANQGSEATYESGFVIDKFPISRPNLTFSTLTVSNMSPEDSSIYLCSAGGGGALLYGYTFGSGTRLTVV.

The V gene is TRBV6-2 or TRBV6-3, the J gene TRBJ2-1, with a weak D call TRBD1 (5 bases). Trimming took off 6 bases at V and 2 bases at J, with 5 bases between the two ends. Germline lookup yields CDR1 MNHEY and CDR2 SVGEGT. This CDR3 has 12 residues. The CDR3 DNA reads TGTGCCAGCAGACAGGCCTACAATGAGCAGTTCTTC. Translated, it gives CASRQAYNEQFF.

In the case of this clonotype: This may stem from a read error, because a much larger clone lies one nucleotide away. The CDR3 ends on some other residue instead of the conserved phenylalanine or tryptophan, so this is likely a read error. The rearrangement links TRBV24-1 to TRBJ2-1; 10 nucleotides align to TRBD2. CDR3 size: 15 residues. Losses at the gene ends were 7 bases for V and 6 bases for J; bases not matched to a gene: 8. Germline CDR1 reads KGHDR; CDR2 reads SFDVKD. For the CDR3, the DNA is TGTGCCACCAGCCACCTAGCGGGAGAGATCAATGAGCAGTTCTCC. Translated: CATSHLAGEINEQFS.

The rearrangement uses TRBV18 and TRBJ1-1, with unresolved D. This CDR3 spans 14 amino acids. The V end lost 0 bases, the J end lost 4 bases, and 9 bases lay between the germline ends. Germline values: CDR1 KGHSH, CDR2 LQKENI. DNA for the CDR3: TGTGCCAGCTCACCACCTACCCTCGGCACTGAAGCTTTCTTT. Translating it yields CASSPPTLGTEAFF.

This clonotype was counted ten times or more. The CDR3: CSASGGVNQPQHF. The CDR3, as DNA: TGCAGTGCTAGTGGGGGAGTCAATCAGCCCCAGCATTTT. The chain links TRBV20-1 to TRBJ1-5; D is perhaps TRBD1 (5 bases). Per germline, CDR1 DFQATT and CDR2 SNEGSKA (reference sequence). The CDR3 loop spans 13 amino acids. V was pared by 3 bases and J by 3 bases, with 9 bases between.

This clonotype has at least ten counts. This rearrangement joins TRBV12-3 or TRBV12-4 to TRBJ2-7; D not resolved. With 3 bases removed from V and 4 bases from J, the gap between germline ends came to 7 bases. The CDR3 length is 12 residues. The chain's CDR3 is CASSLAKYEQYF. DNA of the CDR3: TGTGCCAGCAGTTTGGCCAAGTACGAGCAGTACTTC.